One and the same sample provided the 14 T cell receptor beta chains below, sequenced in a study of early T cells in non-severe SARS-CoV-2 infection. TCRdb re-called the 5' RACE reads through MiXCR, storing one row per CDR3 protein. The sample lists some 77,000 distinct CDR3 sequences; roughly 12% were seen once. Sequenced input: whole blood. The receptors originated from an adult who was a healthcare worker with PCR-confirmed SARS-CoV-2 infection or an uninfected control (not recorded which).

The sample holds a few counts of this clonotype. The V gene is TRBV2, the J gene TRBJ1-3; no reliable D call. This CDR3 contains 15 residues. With 4 bases removed from V and 3 bases from J, the gap between germline ends came to 13 bases. Germline V gene lookup returns CDR1 SNHLY and CDR2 FYNNEI. In nucleotides, the CDR3 is TGTGCCAGCAGTGCTAAAGGACCTGATGGAAACACCATATATTTT. Translated: CASSAKGPDGNTIYF.

This clonotype was seen more than once but under ten times. CDR3 nucleotide sequence: TGTGCCAGCAGTTTCTTGGAGGGGAGAATCTACAATGAGCAGTTCTTC. It codes for CASSFLEGRIYNEQFF. The chain combines TRBV12-3 or TRBV12-4 with TRBJ2-1; maybe TRBD2 (6 bases). V was pared by 3 bases and J by 3 bases, with 15 bases between. CDR3 length equals 16 residues.

This clonotype was seen repeatedly, ten times or more. The gene calls are TRBV7-6 and TRBJ2-5, with 10 bases fitting TRBD1. From germline, CDR1 is SGHVS and CDR2 FNYEAQ. This CDR3 has 15 amino acids. V shed 4 bases, J shed 5 bases, and the junction held 7 bases outside the gene matches. DNA for the CDR3: TGTGCCAGCAGCTCCTTGGACAGGGGGGGCGAGACCCAGTACTTC. It codes for CASSSLDRGGETQYF.

This clonotype showed up just a few times. The V and J genes are TRBV19 and TRBJ2-7, with D hard to call. The V gene's germline CDR1 is LNHDA and CDR2 SQIVND (reference sequence). The CDR3 sequence is 14 residues long. Trimming cost V 5 bases and J 6 bases, with 17 bases left between them. The CDR3 DNA reads TGTGCCAGTAGTCGCGAAGGAGCAGGCCGCGAGCAGTACTTC. This sequence encodes CASSREGAGREQYF.

This clonotype was seen only a few times. The CDR3 sequence is CASSPGGGTSGTQHF. In DNA form, the CDR3 reads TGTGCCAGCTCTCCTGGGGGGGGCACGTCGGGGACCCAGCATTTT. The chain employs TRBV7-2 and TRBJ1-5, with D maybe TRBD1 (6 bases). Trimming left V 8 bases short and J 11 bases short, with 25 bases between. The germline V gene has CDR1 SGHTA and CDR2 FQGNSA. The CDR3 totals 15 residues.

There are a few counts of this clonotype. CDR3 sequence reads: CASSPPGLVLLGEQYF. CDR3 bases: TGTGCCAGCAGTCCTCCCGGACTAGTTCTTTTGGGGGAGCAGTACTTC. V usage is TRBV12-3 or TRBV12-4 and J usage is TRBJ2-7; 7 nucleotides agree with TRBD2. This CDR3 comprises 16 residues. Trimming cost V 5 bases and J 7 bases; bases outside gene matches: 17.

This clonotype was detected a few times. The chain uses TRBV9 and TRBJ2-3; the D gene could be TRBD1 or TRBD2 (5 bases each). CDR3 length equals 15 residues. The germline V gene encodes CDR1 SGDLS and CDR2 YYNGEE. The V gene lost 4 bases and the J gene lost 0 bases, with 12 bases spanning the gap. CDR3 amino acids: CASSPRDGSTDTQYF. In DNA, the CDR3 is TGTGCCAGCAGCCCACGGGACGGGAGCACAGATACGCAGTATTTT.

This clonotype was counted a few times. The J gene is TRBJ1-4, the V gene TRBV20-1; no firm D call. The germline gives CDR1 DFQATT, CDR2 SNEGSKA (reference sequence). This CDR3 spans 14 amino acids. Trimming took off 5 bases at V and 5 bases at J, with 15 bases between the two ends. The CDR3 here is CSARTGFRNEKLFF. CDR3 DNA sequence: TGCAGTGCTCGTACGGGATTTAGAAATGAAAAACTGTTTTTT.

This clonotype appeared a few times. The CDR3 sequence: CASSPILRTGTPYEQYF. CDR3 DNA: TGTGCCAGCAGCCCGATCCTCCGGACAGGGACCCCCTACGAGCAGTACTTC. The chain carries TRBV11-2 and TRBJ2-7; 8 bases align to TRBD1. The CDR3 runs 17 residues. CDR1 and CDR2 from the germline V gene are SGHAT and FQNNGV. V trimming: 5 bases; J trimming: 2 bases; junction bases outside the gene matches: 14.

In its sample, this clonotype was seen a few times. V is TRBV24-1 and J is TRBJ2-2; no clear D gene. Trimming removed 0 bases at V and 7 bases at J, with 11 bases between. The CDR3 consists of 15 residues. Germline CDR1 KGHDR, CDR2 SFDVKD. The CDR3 is CATSDLPPLGGELFF. The CDR3 DNA reads as TGTGCCACCAGTGATTTGCCCCCTCTTGGCGGGGAGCTGTTTTTT.

Many counts were recorded for this clonotype. The genes are TRBV29-1 and TRBJ1-1; D is perhaps TRBD1 (5 bases). CDR3 length: 15 amino acids. Germline lookup yields CDR1 SQVTM and CDR2 ANQGSEA. Trimming pared 6 bases from V and 1 base from J, leaving 18 bases between. The CDR3 region has the DNA TGCAGCGTGGCAGTTTTGTCAGGGAAGAACACTGAAGCTTTCTTT. Residues: CSVAVLSGKNTEAFF.

This clonotype has a handful of counts. This chain uses TRBV30 with TRBJ2-7, with D possibly TRBD1 on 6 matching bases. Germline V lookup: CDR1 GTSNPN, CDR2 SVGIG (reference sequence). This CDR3 contains 11 residues. Trimming pared 4 bases from V and 7 bases from J, leaving 11 bases between. The CDR3 region has the DNA TGTGCCTGGACAGGGGCTGGAGAGCAGTACTTC. Its translation: CAWTGAGEQYF.

This clonotype was detected a few times. The chain carries TRBV7-2 and TRBJ1-6; 7 nucleotides align to TRBD1. The J segment lost 1 base and the V segment lost 5 bases, leaving 8 bases of the junction unmatched. The CDR3 covers 17 residues. The germline CDR1 and CDR2 sequences are SGHTA and FQGNSA. The CDR3, as DNA: TGTGCCAGCAGCCCCCACTTGACAGGGTCCTATAATTCACCCCTCCACTTT. Translation: CASSPHLTGSYNSPLHF.

This clonotype was seen ten or more times. The J gene is TRBJ2-3, the V gene TRBV6-4; 7 nucleotides align to TRBD2. The length of the CDR3 is 15 residues. V dropped 3 bases and J dropped 2; count of bases not matched to a gene: 5. Germline-derived CDR1 and CDR2 are MRHNA and SNTAGT. CDR3 sequence (DNA): TGTGCCAGCAGTGAGTCTAGCGGAATCACAGATACGCAGTATTTT. Translated, it gives CASSESSGITDTQYF.